The text below deals with one TCR beta chain. What it binds is not known. Among the healthy controls, all of them blood donors, the median age was approximately 53 years (range roughly 20-70) and 55% were female. Sequencing was performed with immunoSEQ multiplex PCR; in TCRdb, only in-frame clones are kept and a portion is missing. The top ten clones hold about a fifth of a sample with more than 10,000 clones, around 74% of them seen once. The CDR3 spans 16 residues. Germline assignment: CDR1 SGHAT and CDR2 FQNNGV. The data derive from a study of somatic mutations in cytotoxic T cells in rheumatoid arthritis. Study-level points and caveats: Significant differences in CD8+ T-cell clonality were not found between rheumatoid arthritis patients and healthy controls (age-matched). CD8+ clonality increased with age in rheumatoid arthritis patients but not in healthy controls. Of the expanded CD8+ clones, the antigen targets were not known.

The sequencing sample was made of CD8+ T cells sorted from blood. This chain connects TRBV11-2 to TRBJ2-5; D may be TRBD2 (6 bases). The DNA matches TRBJ2-7 better at its end, which makes the J call doubtful. This clonotype was sampled from a man aged 45-65 years in good health. CDR3 DNA: TGTGCCAGCAGCTTCAGAAAGCGACTAGGGATTTACGAGCAGTACTTC. Translating gives CASSFRKRLGIYEQYF.